These T cell receptor beta chains were read from a single sample in a study of post-analysis software for immune sequencing data. TCRdb passed the PCR reads through MiXCR, listing each CDR3 protein once. This repertoire shows approximately 730,000 distinct CDR3 sequences, 25% to 30% found once; its top ten account for 0.56%. Input material: blood. These receptor sequences come from a girl aged 5 to 17 with multiple sclerosis. CDR3s include the opening cysteine and the closing phenylalanine or tryptophan. A D gene is named only where the DNA matches it firmly. Some rows have no size entry. The others give once, few or many, or a class for an expanded clone.

CASSQGPLSYEQYF TGTGCCAGCAGCCAAGGCCCTCTTTCCTACGAGCAGTACTTC TRBJ2-7 . TRBV3-1 .
CSARDPRQGQETQYF TGCAGTGCTAGAGATCCAAGGCAGGGCCAAGAGACCCAGTACTTC TRBJ2-5 few TRBV20-1 .
CASRTGLAGTDTQYF TGTGCCAGCAGAACAGGACTAGCGGGGACAGATACGCAGTATTTT TRBJ2-3 . TRBV2 TRBD2
CACSEWARGTDTQYF TGCGCCTGCAGTGAGTGGGCCCGCGGCACAGATACGCAGTATTTT TRBJ2-3 . TRBV10-2 .
CSASVLDSYNSPLHF TGCAGTGCTAGCGTCTTGGACTCCTATAATTCACCCCTCCACTTT TRBJ1-6 . TRBV20-1 .
CASSPGGEFYEQYF TGTGCCAGCAGTCCAGGGGGTGAGTTCTACGAGCAGTACTTC TRBJ2-7 . TRBV27 TRBD1
CSARREGLEQFF TGCAGTGCTAGAAGGGAGGGCCTAGAGCAGTTCTTC TRBJ2-1 few TRBV20-1 TRBD2
CSARGRLAGAYEQYF TGCAGTGCTAGGGGGCGGTTAGCGGGAGCCTACGAGCAGTACTTC TRBJ2-7 few TRBV20-1 TRBD2
CASSLGVGAAGNQPQHF TGTGCCAGCAGCTTAGGAGTAGGGGCAGCCGGTAACCAGCCCCAGCATTTT TRBJ1-5 . TRBV7-9 .
CASSLGGSEQYF TGTGCCAGCAGTTTAGGCGGATCCGAGCAGTACTTC TRBJ2-7 many TRBV27 .
CASSPGPGNEQFF TGTGCCAGCTCACCCGGACCTGGCAATGAGCAGTTCTTC TRBJ2-1 few TRBV18 .
CASSPFRTAYNEQFF TGTGCCAGCAGCCCCTTTAGGACAGCCTACAATGAGCAGTTCTTC TRBJ2-1 . TRBV14 .
CSARDFQGMETQYF TGCAGTGCTAGAGATTTTCAGGGAATGGAGACCCAGTACTTC TRBJ2-5 . TRBV20-1 .
CSASTDFWDNTEAFF TGCAGTGCTAGTACGGATTTTTGGGACAACACTGAAGCTTTCTTT TRBJ1-1 few TRBV20-1 .
CASSSGTVTDTQYF TGTGCCAGCAGTTCCGGGACGGTCACAGATACGCAGTATTTT TRBJ2-3 . TRBV12-3/TRBV12-4 .
CSARGRTGSGGANVLTF TGCAGTGCTAGAGGGAGGACAGGGTCTGGTGGGGCCAACGTCCTGACTTTC TRBJ2-6 . TRBV20-1 TRBD1
CASSPPRDRGRGGNQPQHF TGTGCCAGCAGCCCACCCCGGGACAGGGGGCGCGGAGGCAATCAGCCCCAGCATTTT TRBJ1-5 . TRBV7-2 TRBD1
CASSPGVLRPGAEAFF TGTGCCAGCAGCCCTGGAGTCTTACGGCCTGGGGCTGAAGCTTTCTTT TRBJ1-1 . TRBV5-5 .
CASSPILERETQYF TGTGCCAGCAGCCCCATATTAGAGAGGGAGACCCAGTACTTC TRBJ2-5 many TRBV7-9 .
CASSGTPRDDTQYF TGCGCCAGCTCCGGGACTCCCCGTGATGATACGCAGTATTTT TRBJ2-3 few TRBV5-1 .
CASSLWGAEQFF TGTGCCAGCAGTTTATGGGGGGCTGAGCAGTTCTTC TRBJ2-1 once TRBV12-3/TRBV12-4 .
CASRDSGRAYNEQFF TGTGCCAGCAGAGATAGCGGGAGGGCCTACAATGAGCAGTTCTTC TRBJ2-1 few TRBV7-9 TRBD2
CASSLTRGSGEAQYF TGTGCCAGCAGTTTAACTAGAGGGAGTGGAGAGGCCCAGTACTTC TRBJ2-5 once TRBV12-3/TRBV12-4 .
CASAGRPNTEAFF TGTGCCAGCGCCGGACGGCCGAACACTGAAGCTTTCTTT TRBJ1-1 . TRBV6-1 .
CATSDLSTDQPQHF TGTGCCACCAGTGATTTATCCACAGATCAGCCCCAGCATTTT TRBJ1-5 . TRBV24-1 .
CAISESARTEKLFF TGTGCCATCAGTGAGTCCGCCAGGACTGAAAAACTGTTTTTT TRBJ1-4 . TRBV10-3 .
CASRVGTGDTDTQYF TGTGCCAGCAGGGTCGGGACAGGGGACACAGATACGCAGTATTTT TRBJ2-3 few TRBV5-6 TRBD1
CASSLGGDRQPQHF TGCGCCAGCAGCTTGGGGGGGGACCGGCAGCCCCAGCATTTT TRBJ1-5 few TRBV5-1 .
CSARDPWTSGDFDWETQYF TGCAGTGCTAGAGATCCCTGGACTAGCGGGGATTTCGATTGGGAGACCCAGTACTTC TRBJ2-5 . TRBV20-1 TRBD2
CSVDTTGQSDTQYF TGCAGCGTCGATACAACGGGACAGTCAGATACGCAGTATTTT TRBJ2-3 many TRBV29-1 TRBD1
CASSPSGRGMNTEAFF TGTGCCAGCTCACCCTCGGGGAGGGGCATGAACACTGAAGCTTTCTTT TRBJ1-1 . TRBV18 .
CASSPRVPGGETQYF TGTGCCAGCAGCCCCAGGGTCCCCGGGGGCGAGACCCAGTACTTC TRBJ2-5 few TRBV7-2 .
CASSKIRRQGPISGANVLTF TGTGCCAGCAGCAAAATCCGACGACAGGGGCCGATCTCTGGGGCCAACGTCCTGACTTTC TRBJ2-6 . TRBV21-1 .
CASSLPGGSKNIQYF TGTGCCAGCAGCTTACCGGGGGGATCTAAAAACATTCAGTACTTC TRBJ2-4 few TRBV7-2 TRBD2
CASSLSLGAQPQHF TGTGCCAGCAGCCTCTCCCTTGGGGCTCAGCCCCAGCATTTT TRBJ1-5 few TRBV6-5 .
CASTEGAGYVLNTEAFF TGTGCCAGCACCGAAGGGGCAGGGTACGTCCTGAACACTGAAGCTTTCTTT TRBJ1-1 . TRBV6-1 .
CSAPLVGWGQADTQYF TGCAGTGCTCCGCTGGTCGGGTGGGGTCAGGCAGATACGCAGTATTTT TRBJ2-3 . TRBV20-1 .
CASSPQGRNTEAFF TGTGCCAGCAGCCCTCAGGGGAGGAACACTGAAGCTTTCTTT TRBJ1-1 few TRBV7-2 .
CSAATSPGGTDTQYF TGCAGTGCTGCCACTAGCCCTGGCGGCACAGATACGCAGTATTTT TRBJ2-3 few TRBV20-1 .
CASRKKNRYYEQYF TGTGCCAGCAGAAAAAAGAATCGATACTACGAGCAGTACTTC TRBJ2-7 many TRBV6-5 .
CATMVVQGRTDTQYF TGTGCCACCATGGTGGTGCAGGGGCGCACAGATACGCAGTATTTT TRBJ2-3 . TRBV7-2 .
CASSYTAGNTQYF TGTGCCAGCAGTTACACCGCCGGGAATACGCAGTATTTT TRBJ2-3 few TRBV6-5 .
CSASSHLYNEQFF TGCAGTGCTAGCTCACACCTCTACAATGAGCAGTTCTTC TRBJ2-1 few TRBV20-1 .
CATSEGTAEQFF TGTGCCACCAGTGAAGGGACGGCTGAGCAGTTCTTC TRBJ2-1 . TRBV24-1 .
CASSLDSRNSNKQFF TGTGCCAGCAGCTTAGATTCCAGGAACAGCAATAAGCAGTTCTTC TRBJ2-1 . TRBV7-9 .
CASSALPPGQSTEAFF TGTGCCAGCAGCGCCCTACCACCCGGACAGTCCACTGAAGCTTTCTTT TRBJ1-1 . TRBV9 .
CASSPGGGLDYGYTF TGTGCCAGCAGCCCCGGTGGGGGGCTGGACTATGGCTACACCTTC TRBJ1-2 . TRBV7-2 .
CASSERGLAGVETLYF TGTGCCAGCAGCGAGCGGGGACTAGCGGGAGTCGAGACCCTGTACTTC TRBJ2-5 . TRBV9 TRBD2
CASSLDPAGFEQFF TGTGCCAGCAGTTTAGACCCCGCCGGTTTTGAGCAGTTCTTC TRBJ2-1 . TRBV27 .
CTSSGSLAELAKNIQYF TGTACCAGCAGCGGCTCACTAGCGGAACTAGCCAAAAACATTCAGTACTTC TRBJ2-4 . TRBV5-5 TRBD2
CAISDRSNSPLHF TGTGCCATCAGTGACCGAAGTAATTCACCCCTCCACTTT TRBJ1-6 few TRBV10-3 .
CSVGESNQPQHF TGCAGCGTTGGGGAGAGCAATCAGCCCCAGCATTTT TRBJ1-5 . TRBV29-1 .